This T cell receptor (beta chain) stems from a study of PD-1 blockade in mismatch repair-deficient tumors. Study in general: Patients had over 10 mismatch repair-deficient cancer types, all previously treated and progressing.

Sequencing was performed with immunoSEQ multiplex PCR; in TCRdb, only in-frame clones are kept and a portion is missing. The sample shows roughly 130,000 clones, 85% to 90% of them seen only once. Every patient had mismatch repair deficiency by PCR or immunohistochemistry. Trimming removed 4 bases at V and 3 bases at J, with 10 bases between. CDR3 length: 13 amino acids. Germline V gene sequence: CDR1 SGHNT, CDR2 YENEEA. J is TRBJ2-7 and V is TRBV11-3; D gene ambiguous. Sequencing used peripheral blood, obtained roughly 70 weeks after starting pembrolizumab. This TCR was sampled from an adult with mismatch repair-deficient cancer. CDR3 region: CASSSNTLYEQYF. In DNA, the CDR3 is TGTGCCAGCAGCTCTAACACCCTCTACGAGCAGTACTTC.